A single sample is the source of the 23 T cell receptor beta chains below, sequenced in a study of spatial heterogeneity in lung cancer. Time point described: sample taken at primary tumor resection. From tumor, nontumor lung or frozen PBMC, whole RNA was taken unsorted for sequencing. TCRdb re-called the 5' RACE reads through MiXCR, storing one row per CDR3 protein. This sample yields about 92,000 distinct CDR3 sequences, of which approximately 12% are seen a single time; about 40% belongs to the top ten. The specimen was PBMCs, collected at surgery. These receptors came from a male donor with early-stage non-small cell lung cancer.

This clonotype has only a few counts. The chain employs TRBV6-2 or TRBV6-3 and TRBJ1-2, with TRBD1 matching over 8 bases. The germline V gene encodes CDR1 MNHEY and CDR2 SVGEGT. CDR3 size: 15 residues. J was trimmed by 6 bases and V by 0 bases; bases with no gene match: 6. CDR3 nucleotides: TGTGCCAGCAGTTACTCGCTTTCAGGGGGCGATGGCTACACCTTC. It codes for CASSYSLSGGDGYTF.

The rearrangement links TRBV5-6 to TRBJ2-4; D possibly matches TRBD1 or TRBD2 (5 bases each). Germline values: CDR1 SGHDT, CDR2 YYEEEE. With 4 bases removed from V and 5 bases from J, the gap between germline ends came to 13 bases. CDR3 length: 14 amino acids. The CDR3 DNA is TGTGCCAGCAGCACGGCCGGGACGGAAAACATTCAGTACTTC. Its translation: CASSTAGTENIQYF.

This clonotype appeared many times. V gene TRBV29-1 combines with J gene TRBJ2-7, with TRBD1 as a possible D gene (7 bases). Germline CDR1 SQVTM, CDR2 ANQGSEA. The V end lost 3 bases, the J end lost 2 bases, and 17 bases lay between the germline ends. The CDR3 has 15 residues. CDR3 nucleotide sequence: TGCAGCGTTGACGGGACTTCGGGACAGCCCTACGAGCAGTACTTC. It translates to CSVDGTSGQPYEQYF.

This clonotype showed up just a few times. This chain links TRBV7-9 with TRBJ2-5; TRBD2 matches at 8 bases. The CDR3 extends over 17 amino acids. The germline V gene has CDR1 SEHNR and CDR2 FQNEAQ (reference sequence). V shed 5 bases, J shed 4 bases, and the junction held 15 bases outside the gene matches. For the CDR3, the DNA is TGTGCCAGCAGCCCCCGGGAGGGTAGCGGGATTGCAGAGACCCAGTACTTC. Its protein is CASSPREGSGIAETQYF.

This chain connects TRBV28 to TRBJ2-3; 10 nucleotides align to TRBD2. The CDR3 is 18 residues long. The germline V gene has CDR1 MDHEN and CDR2 SYDVKM. With 8 bases clipped from V and 1 base from J, the junction kept 15 bases outside the gene matches. CDR3 in amino acids: CASGLGLAGVLGTDTQYF. The CDR3 nucleotides read TGTGCCAGCGGCTTGGGGCTAGCGGGAGTTTTGGGCACAGATACGCAGTATTTT.

In its sample, this clonotype was seen many times. V and J are TRBV7-3 and TRBJ1-1; D not certain. This CDR3 spans 13 amino acids. CDR1 is SGHTA, CDR2 FQGTGA, per germline. V lost 4 bases to trimming and J lost 7 bases, with 13 bases between them. The CDR3: CASSSGPTYEAFF. CDR3 coding DNA: TGTGCCAGCAGCTCAGGACCGACATATGAAGCTTTCTTT.

The rearrangement joins TRBV29-1 to TRBJ2-3; D is uncertain. Germline values: CDR1 SQVTM, CDR2 ANQGSEA. CDR3 size: 13 residues. With 1 base removed from V and 1 base from J, the gap between germline ends came to 6 bases. The CDR3 here is CSVEVGGTDTQYF. The CDR3 nucleotides read TGCAGCGTTGAAGTTGGGGGCACAGATACGCAGTATTTT.

In this sample, this clonotype turned up a few times. The chain has TRBV7-9 and TRBJ2-5; 8 nucleotides align to TRBD1. The CDR3 extends over 15 amino acids. Germline CDR1 and CDR2: SEHNR and FQNEAQ (reference sequence). The junction had 5 bases not matched to a gene; V was cut back by 4 bases and J by 1 base. CDR3 sequence reads: CASSWDRTTQETQYF. As DNA, the CDR3 is TGTGCCAGCAGCTGGGACAGGACAACCCAAGAGACCCAGTACTTC.

This clonotype was recorded a few times. V usage is TRBV15 and J usage is TRBJ2-5; possible D gene TRBD2, 5 bases. Germline V gives CDR1 LNHNV, CDR2 YYDKDF (reference sequence). With 1 base removed from V and 5 bases from J, the gap between germline ends came to 8 bases. The CDR3 runs to 13 residues. CDR3 DNA sequence: TGTGCCACCAGCAGAGGAGGGCTTGAGACCCAGTACTTC. This gives the protein CATSRGGLETQYF.

This clonotype showed up just a few times. The CDR3 spells CASSLGASGRAGTQYF. DNA for the CDR3: TGTGCCAGCAGCTTAGGTGCAAGCGGGAGGGCCGGGACCCAGTACTTC. The chain combines TRBV7-2 with TRBJ2-5; 10 bases fit TRBD2. The CDR3 is made up of 16 amino acids. The V gene's germline CDR1 is SGHTA and CDR2 FQGNSA. Trimming cost V 1 base and J 7 bases; bases outside gene matches: 9.

The chain carries TRBV5-1 and TRBJ2-1; TRBD1 matches 8 bases. V trimming: 3 bases; J trimming: 4 bases; junction bases outside the gene matches: 3. The germline V gene encodes CDR1 SGHRS and CDR2 YFSETQ. The CDR3 sequence is 14 residues long. DNA of the CDR3: TGCGCCAGCAGCTCCGGACAGGGTTACAATGAGCAGTTCTTC. It is translated as CASSSGQGYNEQFF.

The rearrangement links TRBV29-1 to TRBJ2-1; D is possibly TRBD1 or TRBD2 (5 bases each). In germline, CDR1 is SQVTM, CDR2 ANQGSEA. Trimming removed 6 bases from V and 9 bases from J, with 24 bases in between. The CDR3 is made up of 15 amino acids. The CDR3 region has the DNA TGCAGCGTCGATACTCCTCCAGGTGGGACCGTTGAGCAGTTCTTC. Its protein product is CSVDTPPGGTVEQFF.

The chain recombines TRBV19 with TRBJ2-1; TRBD2 matches 15 bases. V trimming: 10 bases; J trimming: 8 bases; junction bases outside the gene matches: 6. The CDR3 consists of 14 residues. Per the germline V gene, CDR1 is LNHDA and CDR2 is SQIVND (reference sequence). The CDR3 region is CATSGLAGGYEQFF. CDR3 bases: TGTGCCACTTCGGGACTAGCGGGAGGTTATGAGCAGTTCTTC.

This clonotype occurred a few times. The V and J genes are TRBV4-2 and TRBJ2-1, with 7 bases that match TRBD2. Germline CDR1 is LGHNA and CDR2 is YNFKEQ. This CDR3 region has 17 residues. Trimming removed 2 bases from V and 2 bases from J; junction bases left unmatched: 9. DNA for the CDR3: TGTGCCAGCAGCCAAACTGCGGCGGGAGCGGCCTACAATGAGCAGTTCTTC. Translation: CASSQTAAGAAYNEQFF.

This clonotype was counted only a few times. The genes are TRBV30 and TRBJ2-1; tentative D call: TRBD2 (5 bases). The V end lost 5 bases, the J end lost 8 bases, and 10 bases lay between the germline ends. Germline loops: CDR1 GTSNPN, CDR2 SVGIG (reference sequence). The CDR3 contains 11 residues. CDR3 nucleotides: TGTGCCTGGCTGGAGGAGTATGAGCAGTTCTTC. The encoded protein is CAWLEEYEQFF.

There are many counts of this clonotype. The chain has TRBV25-1 and TRBJ2-5; 14 nucleotides match TRBD2. CDR1 MGHDK and CDR2 SYGVNS come from the germline V gene. This CDR3 has 21 amino acids. V was clipped by 2 bases and J by 2 bases; unmatched bases: 16. The DNA of the CDR3 is TGTGCCAGCAGTGAAGCCCCCCGACTAGCGGGGGGGCCCCCCGAGCAAGAGACCCAGTACTTC. The encoded protein is CASSEAPRLAGGPPEQETQYF.

DNA for the CDR3: TGTGCCAGCAGCCGCGGACTAGCTATTATGAATGAGCAGTTCTTC. Translating gives CASSRGLAIMNEQFF. The chain uses TRBV11-2 and TRBJ2-1; 8 bases map to TRBD2. This CDR3 is 15 amino acids long. The V gene's germline CDR1 is SGHAT and CDR2 FQNNGV. V gave up 5 bases and J gave up 7 bases; unmatched junction bases: 10.

This chain connects TRBV7-8 to TRBJ2-7; 8 nucleotides agree with TRBD1. Germline CDR1 SGHVS, CDR2 FQNEAQ. This CDR3 is 14 amino acids long. J gave up 2 bases and V 3 bases, and 3 bases lay outside the gene matches. The CDR3 loop reads CASSFRTGTYEQYF. As DNA, the CDR3 is TGTGCCAGCAGCTTTAGGACAGGGACCTACGAGCAGTACTTC.

The rearrangement uses TRBV4-1 and TRBJ2-7; tentatively, D is TRBD1 (6 bases). Trimming removed 0 bases from V and 2 bases from J, with 17 bases in between. The CDR3 totals 17 residues. Germline CDR1 and CDR2: MGHRA and YSYEKL. DNA for the CDR3: TGCGCCAGCAGCCAAGATCAGAACCCAGGGGTTCCCTACGAGCAGTACTTC. This translates into CASSQDQNPGVPYEQYF.

The rearrangement links TRBV7-9 to TRBJ2-5; maybe TRBD1 (6 bases). The germline CDR1 and CDR2 sequences are SEHNR and FQNEAQ (reference sequence). V lost 5 bases to trimming and J lost 5 bases, with 12 bases between them. The CDR3 loop spans 13 amino acids. The CDR3 reads CASSPRTVETQYF. CDR3 nucleotide sequence: TGTGCCAGCAGCCCAAGGACAGTGGAGACCCAGTACTTC.

The chain links TRBV5-1 to TRBJ2-3; tentatively, D is TRBD1 (6 bases). Germline CDR1 reads SGHRS; CDR2 reads YFSETQ. The CDR3 loop spans 15 amino acids. Trimming stripped 4 bases from V and 3 bases from J, with 15 bases between. CDR3 protein: CASSPGASGTDTQYF. CDR3 nucleotides: TGCGCCAGCAGCCCAGGGGCTAGTGGAACAGATACGCAGTATTTT.

The chain carries TRBV20-1 and TRBJ2-1, with D hard to call. In germline, CDR1 is DFQATT, CDR2 SNEGSKA (reference sequence). Trimming cost V 4 bases and J 0 bases, with 22 bases left between them. This CDR3 has 18 residues. Written as DNA, the CDR3 is TGCAGTGCTATCGTGCCGTTCCTGGTAGAGATCTCCTACAATGAGCAGTTCTTC. This gives the protein CSAIVPFLVEISYNEQFF.

This clonotype was seen ten or more times. V and J are TRBV12-3 or TRBV12-4 and TRBJ2-7; D gene unclear. This CDR3 has 13 residues. The ends were cut back, 3 bases at V and 2 bases at J, with 8 bases in the middle. As DNA, the CDR3 is TGTGCCAGCAGTTTCCGAAACACCTACGAGCAGTACTTC. This encodes CASSFRNTYEQYF.